Following are 23 T cell receptor beta chains from one sample sequenced in a study of T cell repertoires in cytomegalovirus infection. TCRdb independently ran MiXCR on the reads; one entry per CDR3 protein. The sample has 750,000 to 950,000 distinct CDR3 sequences, around 29% seen once. These receptors lack a known antigen. The sample here was cultured CD8+ T cells from PBMCs, taken from culture after CMV antigen stimulation. All receptors derive from a human donor in good health (CMV status not recorded). Some clones in this sample may be carry-over from other donors' samples.

Concerning this clonotype: Germline and junction disagree at one end, which may indicate a read error. The chain is built from TRBV7-3 and TRBJ2-1; TRBD1 aligns across 9 bases. The length of the CDR3 is 17 residues. Germline V gene sequence: CDR1 SGHTA, CDR2 FQGTGA. The CDR3 loop is CACSLTSNRGPHNEQFF. The DNA of the CDR3 is TGTGCCTGCAGCTTAACGTCAAACAGGGGGCCTCACAATGAGCAGTTCTTC.

CDR3 nucleotides: TGTGCCAGCAGTTACTCGACCCCAGGGGGCACTGAAGCTTTCTTT. Translating gives CASSYSTPGGTEAFF. The chain combines TRBV6-6 with TRBJ1-1; 7 nucleotides agree with TRBD1. CDR1 is MNHNY, CDR2 SVGAGI, per germline (reference sequence). Trimming at V came to 0 bases and at J to 4 bases, leaving 5 bases not matched to a gene. This CDR3 comprises 15 residues.

This rearrangement joins TRBV27 to TRBJ1-2, with D maybe TRBD1 (6 bases). The V end lost 3 bases, the J end lost 6 bases, and 17 bases lay between the germline ends. This CDR3 comprises 15 residues. CDR1 and CDR2 (germline): MNHEY, SMNVEV (reference sequence). CDR3 protein: CASSLNGQLTNGYTF. For the CDR3, the DNA is TGTGCCAGCAGTTTGAACGGACAGTTAACTAATGGCTACACCTTC.

V and J are TRBV11-2 and TRBJ1-2; 7 bases match TRBD1. Germline assignment: CDR1 SGHAT and CDR2 FQNNGV. The CDR3 has 13 amino acids. The ends lost 5 bases at V and 4 bases at J; junction bases unmatched: 4. The chain's CDR3 is CASSGGTAYGYTF. CDR3 sequence (DNA): TGTGCCAGCAGCGGAGGGACAGCCTATGGCTACACCTTC.

This clonotype has more than one count but fewer than ten. The V gene is TRBV4-3, the J gene TRBJ2-6; no definite D call. The V gene's germline CDR1 is LGHNA and CDR2 YSLEER. CDR3 length: 15 residues. V was pared by 6 bases and J by 0 bases, with 9 bases between. CDR3 sequence (DNA): TGCGCCAGCAGTTTGACTTTCTCTGGGGCCAACGTCCTGACTTTC. The encoded protein is CASSLTFSGANVLTF.

This clonotype appeared many times. V is TRBV7-2 and J is TRBJ2-7; a weak D match, TRBD2 (6 bases). The CDR3 is made up of 13 amino acids. Per the germline V gene, CDR1 is SGHTA and CDR2 is FQGNSA. Trimming stripped 2 bases from V and 3 bases from J, with 8 bases between. CDR3 amino acids: CASSLPAGYEQYF. DNA of the CDR3: TGTGCCAGCAGCTTACCAGCGGGCTACGAGCAGTACTTC.

Many counts were recorded for this clonotype. This chain joins TRBV27 and TRBJ2-3; D perhaps matches TRBD2 (5 bases). Trimming removed 1 base at V and 1 base at J, with 9 bases between. Germline V CDR1 and CDR2: MNHEY, SMNVEV (reference sequence). This CDR3 spans 15 amino acids. The CDR3 region has the DNA TGTGCCAGCAGTTTATACCGGGGTGGCACAGATACGCAGTATTTT. This translates into CASSLYRGGTDTQYF.

The rearrangement joins TRBV12-3 or TRBV12-4 to TRBJ2-3, with unresolved D. The CDR3 runs 15 residues. Trimming took off 3 bases at V and 1 base at J, with 11 bases between the two ends. The CDR3 region has the DNA TGTGCCAGCAGTTTTTCTAATATAGGCACAGATACGCAGTATTTT. This gives the protein CASSFSNIGTDTQYF.

The rearrangement links TRBV20-1 to TRBJ2-7, with 7 positions matching TRBD1. This CDR3 has 13 residues. The junction had 7 bases not matched to a gene; V was cut back by 6 bases and J by 2 bases. Germline CDR1 and CDR2: DFQATT and SNEGSKA (reference sequence). In DNA form, the CDR3 reads TGCAGTGCAAGGGACAGAGCTGCCTACGAGCAGTACTTC. Translating it yields CSARDRAAYEQYF.

This clonotype was seen a single time. The chain recombines TRBV20-1 with TRBJ2-1; either TRBD1 or TRBD2 may supply D (5 bases each). V lost 1 base to trimming and J lost 0 bases, with 13 bases between them. CDR3 size: 16 residues. Per germline, CDR1 DFQATT and CDR2 SNEGSKA (reference sequence). As DNA, the CDR3 is TGCAGTGCTAGAGGGGGGATCCGGGTCTCCTACAATGAGCAGTTCTTC. Translating gives CSARGGIRVSYNEQFF.

This clonotype occurred a few times. The J gene is TRBJ2-2, the V gene TRBV6-1; 8 bases are a match to TRBD1. The length of the CDR3 is 20 residues. J lost 4 bases, V lost 3 bases, and 19 bases had no gene match. Looked up from germline, CDR1 is MNHNS and CDR2 is SASEGT. For the CDR3, the DNA is TGTGCCAGCAGTGACCAGAGACCTCAACCGGGACAGGTATCCACCGGGGAGCTGTTTTTT. Translating it yields CASSDQRPQPGQVSTGELFF.

This clonotype showed up just a few times. This rearrangement joins TRBV4-3 to TRBJ1-2, with a weak D call TRBD1 (5 bases). The germline V gene encodes CDR1 LGHNA and CDR2 YSLEER. Between the trimmed V and J ends, which lost 0 bases and 8 bases, there was a span of 16 bases. CDR3 size: 15 residues. This CDR3 is CASSQETGRAHGYTF. DNA for the CDR3: TGCGCCAGCAGCCAAGAAACGGGCAGGGCGCACGGCTACACCTTC.

The chain joins TRBV7-9 to TRBJ2-2; D possibly corresponds to TRBD2 (6 bases). The germline gives CDR1 SEHNR, CDR2 FQNEAQ (reference sequence). V was trimmed by 6 bases and J by 4 bases, leaving 21 bases between them. This CDR3 is 17 amino acids long. The CDR3 region has the DNA TGTGCCAGCAGTTTTCGATCGGGGGTGTTCGGCACCGGGGAGCTGTTTTTT. It specifies CASSFRSGVFGTGELFF.

The rearrangement uses TRBV7-6 and TRBJ2-7; TRBD1 matches at 10 bases. The CDR3 has 16 amino acids. Germline CDR1 is SGHVS and CDR2 is FNYEAQ. After removal of 4 bases from V and 2 bases from J, the junction contained 8 bases not matched to a gene. CDR3 nucleotide sequence: TGTGCCAGCAGCTCCCAAGGGACAGGGGATGCCTACGAGCAGTACTTC. Translation gives CASSSQGTGDAYEQYF.

V usage is TRBV27 and J usage is TRBJ2-3; 12 bases match TRBD2. Looked up from germline, CDR1 is MNHEY and CDR2 is SMNVEV (reference sequence). J was trimmed by 5 bases and V by 7 bases; bases with no gene match: 7. This CDR3 region has 15 residues. The DNA of the CDR3 is TGTGCCAGCAACCCTAGCGGGGGGGCTATAGATACGCAGTATTTT. Encoded protein: CASNPSGGAIDTQYF.

The V and J genes are TRBV12-3 or TRBV12-4 and TRBJ1-3, with TRBD1 matching over 10 bases. The V segment lost 3 bases and the J segment 6 bases; nucleotides outside the gene matches: 11. This CDR3 comprises 17 residues. Here the CDR3 reads CASSFQTGGIKENTIYF. The CDR3 nucleotides read TGTGCCAGCAGTTTCCAGACAGGGGGCATTAAAGAAAACACCATATATTTT.

The chain carries TRBV28 and TRBJ2-2; D perhaps matches TRBD1 (7 bases). V dropped 2 bases and J dropped 8 bases, with 15 bases sitting between them. This CDR3 spans 15 amino acids. Per germline, CDR1 MDHEN and CDR2 SYDVKM. The DNA of the CDR3 is TGTGCCAGCAGTTTAATAGGAGGGGGCAGGGGGGAGCTGTTTTTT. Encoded protein: CASSLIGGGRGELFF.

In this sample, this clonotype turned up a few times. This chain's CDR3 is CASNGRTRNYGYTF. The CDR3, as DNA: TGTGCCAGCAACGGACGGACCCGTAACTATGGCTACACCTTC. This chain joins TRBV12-3 or TRBV12-4 and TRBJ1-2; D remains ambiguous. The CDR3 consists of 14 residues. V was clipped by 7 bases and J by 1 base, with 13 bases between them.

The chain combines TRBV7-6 with TRBJ1-6, with D uncertain. The V end was cut by 1 base, the J end by 7 bases, with 8 bases between. The germline V gene encodes CDR1 SGHVS and CDR2 FNYEAQ. The CDR3 loop spans 14 amino acids. The CDR3 reads CASSLGPINSPLHF. The CDR3 DNA is TGTGCCAGCAGCTTAGGCCCAATCAATTCACCCCTCCACTTT.

This rearrangement joins TRBV7-6 to TRBJ2-6, with D possibly TRBD2 on 6 matching bases. Deletions cut 1 base from V and 1 base from J, with 11 bases between. Germline CDR1 SGHVS, CDR2 FNYEAQ. This CDR3 spans 17 amino acids. In DNA, the CDR3 is TGTGCCAGCAGCTTAGGGGGGGTCGGGTCTGGGGCCAACGTCCTGACTTTC. Its translation: CASSLGGVGSGANVLTF.

This clonotype has a handful of counts. The chain links TRBV25-1 to TRBJ2-1, with 9 bases matching TRBD1. The ends lost 1 base at V and 4 bases at J; junction bases unmatched: 17. The germline CDR1 and CDR2 sequences are MGHDK and SYGVNS. The length of the CDR3 is 20 residues. CDR3 loop: CASSEFFSVTGGNGYNEQFF. As DNA, the CDR3 is TGTGCCAGCAGTGAATTTTTCTCGGTAACAGGGGGCAATGGGTACAATGAGCAGTTCTTC.

Note on this clonotype: The junction and the germline gene differ at one end; a read error may be behind it. The chain recombines TRBV27 with TRBJ1-1; the D is unclear. Per germline, CDR1 MNHEY and CDR2 SMNVEV (reference sequence). The CDR3 spans 12 residues. CDR3: CTSREGRGEAFF. DNA for the CDR3: TGTACCAGCAGAGAAGGGAGAGGAGAGGCTTTCTTT.

This chain joins TRBV6-2 or TRBV6-3 and TRBJ1-2; D remains unclear. The CDR3 sequence is 15 residues long. Germline V gene sequence: CDR1 MNHEY, CDR2 SVGEGT. With 0 bases removed from V and 2 bases from J, the gap between germline ends came to 10 bases. The chain's CDR3 is CASSYSMGINYGYTF. CDR3 DNA sequence: TGTGCCAGCAGTTACTCGATGGGGATCAACTATGGCTACACCTTC.